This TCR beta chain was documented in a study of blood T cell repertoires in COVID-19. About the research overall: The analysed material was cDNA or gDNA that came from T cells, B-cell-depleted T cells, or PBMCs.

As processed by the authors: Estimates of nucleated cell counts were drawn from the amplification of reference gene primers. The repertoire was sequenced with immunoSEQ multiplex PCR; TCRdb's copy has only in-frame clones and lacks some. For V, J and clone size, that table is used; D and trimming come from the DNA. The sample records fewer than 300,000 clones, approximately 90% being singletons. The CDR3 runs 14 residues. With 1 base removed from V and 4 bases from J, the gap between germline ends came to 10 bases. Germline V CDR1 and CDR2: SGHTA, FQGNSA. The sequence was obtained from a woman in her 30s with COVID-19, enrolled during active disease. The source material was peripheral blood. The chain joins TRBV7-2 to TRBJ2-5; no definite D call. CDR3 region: CASSLGEVGETQYF. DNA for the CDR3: TGTGCCAGCAGCTTAGGTGAGGTAGGAGAGACCCAGTACTTC.